This T cell receptor (beta chain) was recorded in a study of identical twins. Study results and caveats: There was more out-of-frame TCR alpha sharing in monozygotic twins than models estimated.

Details on this clonotype: What it binds is unknown.

In TCRdb, the 5' RACE reads were re-called with MiXCR into one record per CDR3 protein. This sample has about 730,000 distinct CDR3 sequences, with around 21% found just once. This CDR3 has 15 residues. Germline assignment: CDR1 SEHNR and CDR2 FQNEAQ (reference sequence). The V end lost 5 bases, the J end lost 1 base, and 14 bases lay between the germline ends. This same sample was also taken into another study, of T cells expressing NK-cell markers.

The V call is TRBV7-9, the J call TRBJ2-5; the D gene could be TRBD1 or TRBD2 (5 bases each). This sequence was found in a woman aged 18 to 35 in good health. Input material: PBMCs. The CDR3 sequence is CASSPLSGAQETQYF. Written as DNA, the CDR3 is TGTGCCAGCAGCCCCTTATCCGGGGCCCAAGAGACCCAGTACTTC. The full variable domain, with the rest looked up from reference TRBV7-9 and TRBJ2-5, is DTGVSQNPRHKITKRGQNVTFRCDPISEHNRLYWYRQTLGQGPEFLTYFQNEAQLEKSRLLSDRFSAERPKGSFSTLEIQRTEQGDSAMYLCASSPLSGAQETQYFGPGTRLLVL.